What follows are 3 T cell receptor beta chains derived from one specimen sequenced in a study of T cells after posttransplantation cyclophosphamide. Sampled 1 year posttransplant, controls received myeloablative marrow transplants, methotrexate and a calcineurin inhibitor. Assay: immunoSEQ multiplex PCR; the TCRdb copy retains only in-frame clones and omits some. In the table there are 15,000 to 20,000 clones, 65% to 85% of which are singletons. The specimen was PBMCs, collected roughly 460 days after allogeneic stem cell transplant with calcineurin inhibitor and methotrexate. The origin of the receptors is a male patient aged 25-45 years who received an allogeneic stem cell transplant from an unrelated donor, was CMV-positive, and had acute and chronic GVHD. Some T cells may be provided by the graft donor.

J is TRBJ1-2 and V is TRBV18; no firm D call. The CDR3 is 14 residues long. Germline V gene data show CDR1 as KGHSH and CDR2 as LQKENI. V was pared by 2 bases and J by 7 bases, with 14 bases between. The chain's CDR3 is CASSPTTTWSGYTF. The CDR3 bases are TGTGCCAGCTCACCAACTACCACGTGGAGTGGCTACACCTTC.

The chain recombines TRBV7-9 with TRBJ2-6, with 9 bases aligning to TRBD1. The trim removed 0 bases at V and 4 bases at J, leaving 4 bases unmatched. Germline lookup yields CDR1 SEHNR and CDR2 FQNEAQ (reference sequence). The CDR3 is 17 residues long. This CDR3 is CASSLADRGSGANVLTF. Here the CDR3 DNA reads TGTGCCAGCAGCTTAGCCGACAGGGGGTCGGGGGCCAACGTCCTGACTTTC.

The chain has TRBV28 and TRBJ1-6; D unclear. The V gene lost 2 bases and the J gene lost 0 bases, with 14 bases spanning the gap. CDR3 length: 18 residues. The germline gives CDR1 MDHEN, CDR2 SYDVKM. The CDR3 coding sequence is TGTGCCAGCAGTTTAATCGGAGTGGAGATCTCCTATAATTCACCCCTCCACTTT. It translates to CASSLIGVEISYNSPLHF.